Listed below are T cell receptor beta chains from one sample, sequenced in a study of cytomegalovirus exposure and HLA in healthy donors. The data were produced by immunoSEQ multiplex PCR, yet TCRdb's version contains in-frame clones alone and is incomplete. The data show about 140,000 clones, 70% to 85% seen once. Sequencing used PBMCs. The origin of the receptors is a woman aged 35 to 49 in good health and CMV-seronegative. Both conserved end residues are part of each CDR3. Each record gives: clone size, J gene, D gene, V gene, CDR3 protein, CDR3 DNA. D genes are given only for firm matches. The size field is filled for only some rows; it gives once, few, many or a size class.

NA,TRBJ1-1,NA,TRBV29-1,CSVAGIMNTEAFF,TGCAGCGTAGCAGGGATCATGAACACTGAAGCTTTCTTT
NA,TRBJ2-1,NA,TRBV5-5,CASSHTSVRANEQFF,TGTGCCAGCAGCCACACGTCAGTGAGGGCCAATGAGCAGTTCTTC
NA,TRBJ1-1,NA,TRBV7-3,CASSLGRNTEAFF,TGTGCCAGCAGCTTAGGCAGGAACACTGAAGCTTTCTTT
once,TRBJ1-2,TRBD1,TRBV5-1,CASSATRQGSYGYTF,TGCGCCAGCAGCGCGACCAGACAGGGAAGCTATGGCTACACCTTC
NA,TRBJ2-3,TRBD1,TRBV7-6,CASSRGPGTGVDTQYF,TGTGCCAGCAGCCGAGGCCCCGGGACAGGGGTAGATACGCAGTATTTT
NA,TRBJ2-7,TRBD1,TRBV10-1,CASSELRELRGPHEQYF,TGCGCCAGCAGTGAGCTACGCGAACTCAGGGGGCCCCACGAGCAGTACTTC
NA,TRBJ1-1,NA,TRBV18,CASSPSGGDTEAFF,TGTGCCAGCTCACCGTCCGGGGGGGACACTGAAGCTTTCTTT
NA,TRBJ2-7,TRBD2,TRBV28,CASGLAGSYEQYF,TGTGCCAGCGGACTAGCGGGCTCCTACGAGCAGTACTTC
NA,TRBJ2-1,NA,TRBV7-9,CASSRHGGSPHNEQFF,TGTGCCAGCAGCCGTCATGGGGGGAGCCCCCACAATGAGCAGTTCTTC
NA,TRBJ1-4,TRBD1,TRBV28,CASSLTGGNNEKLFF,TGTGCCAGCAGTCTGACAGGGGGCAATAATGAAAAACTGTTTTTT
NA,TRBJ2-5,NA,TRBV6-6,CASSYFIRVAGTQYF,TGTGCCAGCAGTTACTTCATACGGGTCGCTGGGACCCAGTACTTC
NA,TRBJ2-1,TRBD1,TRBV7-6,CASSWMTGWNEQFF,TGTGCCAGCAGCTGGATGACAGGGTGGAATGAGCAGTTCTTC
NA,TRBJ1-5,NA,TRBV27,CASQDSLIGPQHF,TGTGCCAGCCAAGACAGTCTTATCGGGCCCCAGCATTTT
few,TRBJ2-7,TRBD2,TRBV4-3,CASSQGVSGKYEQYF,TGCGCCAGCAGCCAAGGGGTTAGCGGGAAGTACGAGCAGTACTTC
few,TRBJ1-1,NA,TRBV4-3,CASSQGLGRGTEAFF,TGCGCCAGCAGCCAAGGATTAGGGAGGGGCACTGAAGCTTTCTTT
once,TRBJ1-4,TRBD1,TRBV7-2,CASSSDRGNEKLFF,TGTGCCAGCAGCTCCGACAGGGGTAATGAAAAACTGTTTTTT
NA,TRBJ2-7,TRBD2,TRBV6-4,CASSRTSGKPYEQYF,TGTGCCAGCTCAAGGACTAGCGGGAAACCCTACGAGCAGTACTTC
once,TRBJ1-2,NA,TRBV11-3,CASSSNTGYGYTF,TGTGCCAGCAGCTCGAACACGGGCTATGGCTACACCTTC
NA,TRBJ1-5,NA,TRBV19,CASSIGRGLDYQPQHF,TGTGCCAGTAGTATTGGTAGAGGGTTGGACTATCAGCCCCAGCATTTT
NA,TRBJ2-7,TRBD2,TRBV13,CASSFTSGNSYEQYF,TGTGCCAGCAGCTTCACTAGCGGGAACTCCTACGAGCAGTACTTC
NA,TRBJ1-5,NA,TRBV7-2,CASSFTHGDQPQHF,TGTGCCAGCAGCTTCACCCACGGGGATCAGCCCCAGCATTTT
NA,TRBJ2-7,TRBD1,TRBV28,CASRHRGSYEQYF,TGTGCCAGCCGCCACAGGGGATCCTACGAGCAGTACTTC
NA,TRBJ1-1,TRBD1,TRBV7-2,CASSFRAGGWAFF,TGTGCCAGCAGCTTTCGGGCAGGGGGCTGGGCTTTCTTT
NA,TRBJ2-4,NA,TRBV25-1,CASSERWAKNIQYF,TGTGCCAGCAGTGAGCGATGGGCCAAAAACATTCAGTACTTC
NA,TRBJ1-2,TRBD1,TRBV6-1,CASSGGWTGEISYGYTF,TGTGCCAGCAGTGGTGGCTGGACAGGGGAAATAAGCTATGGCTACACCTTC
NA,TRBJ1-1,TRBD1,TRBV7-3,CASSKYRTGSNTEAFF,TGTGCCAGCAGCAAATACCGGACAGGTTCGAACACTGAAGCTTTCTTT
NA,TRBJ2-7,NA,TRBV7-9,CASSCVRGVCYEQYF,TGTGCCAGCAGCTGTGTCAGGGGGGTCTGCTACGAGCAGTACTTC
NA,TRBJ2-1,TRBD1,TRBV29-1,CSATTGVHEQFF,TGCAGCGCTACGACAGGGGTCCATGAGCAGTTCTTC
NA,TRBJ1-3,TRBD1,TRBV2,CASSYRDRGRATIYF,TGTGCCAGCAGCTACCGGGACAGGGGGCGCGCCACCATATATTTT
NA,TRBJ1-5,NA,TRBV19,CASSPHRTLSNQPQHF,TGTGCCAGTAGTCCACACCGGACTTTAAGCAATCAGCCCCAGCATTTT
NA,TRBJ2-7,TRBD2,TRBV9,CASSSTSGSWDEQYF,TGTGCCAGCAGTTCTACTAGCGGGAGTTGGGACGAGCAGTACTTC
few,TRBJ2-1,NA,TRBV19,CASSMNRVGNEQFF,TGTGCCAGTAGTATGAACAGGGTTGGCAATGAGCAGTTCTTC
NA,TRBJ1-1,TRBD1,TRBV5-1,CASSLATGLSPTEAFF,TGCGCCAGCAGCTTGGCGACAGGGTTGAGCCCAACTGAAGCTTTCTTT
NA,TRBJ2-7,TRBD1,TRBV13,CASSPGTDLYEQYF,TGTGCCAGCAGCCCAGGGACAGACCTCTACGAGCAGTACTTC
NA,TRBJ2-6,TRBD1,TRBV10-3,CAINRQGAASGANVLTF,TGTGCCATCAATCGACAGGGGGCCGCCTCTGGGGCCAACGTCCTGACTTTC
NA,TRBJ1-5,NA,TRBV28,CASSLAGVNQPQHF,TGTGCCAGCAGTTTGGCAGGCGTGAATCAGCCCCAGCATTTT
NA,TRBJ2-1,NA,TRBV5-5,CASSSDLAAYNEQFF,TGTGCCAGCAGCTCGGACCTAGCAGCCTACAATGAGCAGTTCTTC
NA,TRBJ1-1,NA,TRBV5-5,CASSLGAANTEAFF,TGTGCCAGCAGCTTAGGGGCTGCGAACACTGAAGCTTTCTTT
NA,TRBJ2-5,NA,TRBV6-1,CASKGDPGKETQYF,TGTGCCAGCAAGGGAGACCCGGGCAAAGAGACCCAGTACTTC
NA,TRBJ2-7,TRBD2,TRBV9,CASSESGTYEQYF,TGTGCCAGCAGCGAGAGCGGGACCTACGAGCAGTACTTC
once,TRBJ1-2,TRBD1,TRBV25-1,CARLDRGRGYTF,TGTGCCAGATTAGACAGGGGGCGAGGCTACACCTTC
once,TRBJ1-2,NA,TRBV6-1,CASSEYGQVNYGYTF,TGTGCCAGCAGTGAATATGGGCAGGTGAACTATGGCTACACCTTC
NA,TRBJ2-7,TRBD2,TRBV28,CASSLSIGVAGGSYEQYF,TGTGCCAGCAGTTTATCTATCGGGGTAGCGGGAGGGTCCTACGAGCAGTACTTC
NA,TRBJ2-5,TRBD2,TRBV27,CASSPLEVAGVPETQYF,TGTGCCAGCAGTCCCCTCGAAGTGGCGGGAGTCCCAGAGACCCAGTACTTC